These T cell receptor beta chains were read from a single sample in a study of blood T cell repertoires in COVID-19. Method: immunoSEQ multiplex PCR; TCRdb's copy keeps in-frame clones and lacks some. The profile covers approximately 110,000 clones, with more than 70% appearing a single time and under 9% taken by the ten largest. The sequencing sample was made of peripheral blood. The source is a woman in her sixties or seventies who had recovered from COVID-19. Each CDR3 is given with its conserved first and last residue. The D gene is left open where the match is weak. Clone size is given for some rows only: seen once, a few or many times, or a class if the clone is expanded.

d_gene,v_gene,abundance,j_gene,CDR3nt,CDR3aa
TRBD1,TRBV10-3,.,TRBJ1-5,TGTGCCATCAGTGTAGGTGGGACAGGGAGCGGTAGCAATCAGCCCCAGCATTTT,CAISVGGTGSGSNQPQHF
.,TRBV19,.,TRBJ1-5,TGTGCCAGTAGTATAGAGGGGGACGAGGGGGAAGGGAATCAGCCCCAGCATTTT,CASSIEGDEGEGNQPQHF
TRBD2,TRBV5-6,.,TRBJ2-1,TGTGCCAGCAGCTTAGTGATTAGCGGGGGAAAGCAGTTCTTC,CASSLVISGGKQFF
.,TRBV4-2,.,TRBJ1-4,TGTGCCAGCAGCCAAGATCAACAGATTAATGAAAAACTGTTTTTT,CASSQDQQINEKLFF
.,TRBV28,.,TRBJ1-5,TGTGCCAGCATCCGAAGTCCCCGGGACACATCAAATCAGCCCCAGCATTTT,CASIRSPRDTSNQPQHF
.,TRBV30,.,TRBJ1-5,TGTGCCTGGAGTACGGCGGGGAGTCAGCCCCAGCATTTT,CAWSTAGSQPQHF
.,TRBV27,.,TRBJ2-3,TGTGCCAGCAGCCCTCGAACTAGGACGACAGATACGCAGTATTTT,CASSPRTRTTDTQYF
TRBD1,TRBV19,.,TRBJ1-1,TGTGCCAGTAGTATGACAGGGGGCGGCACTGAAGCTTTCTTT,CASSMTGGGTEAFF
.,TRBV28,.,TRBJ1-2,TGTGCCAGCAGTTTCAGGGCAGTATATGGCTACACCTTC,CASSFRAVYGYTF
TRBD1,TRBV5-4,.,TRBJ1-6,TGTGCCAGCAGCCGAGACAGGGTTTCACCCCTCCACTTT,CASSRDRVSPLHF
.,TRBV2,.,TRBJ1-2,TGTGCCAGCAGTGTGGGGCAGGGAAGGTACGGCTACACCTTC,CASSVGQGRYGYTF
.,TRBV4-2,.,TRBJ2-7,TGTGCCAGCAGCCCAGGCAGGGCCTACGAGCAGTACTTC,CASSPGRAYEQYF
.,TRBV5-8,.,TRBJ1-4,TGTGCCAGCAGCTTGGGAACAGCGGTTGCTAATGAAAAACTGTTTTTT,CASSLGTAVANEKLFF
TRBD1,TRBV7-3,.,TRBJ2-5,TGTGCCAGCAGCCTTACAGGGGGGCCAGAGACCCAGTACTTC,CASSLTGGPETQYF
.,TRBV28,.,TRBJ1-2,TGTGCCAGCAGTCCCTGGGGCAGGGCCTATGGCTACACCTTC,CASSPWGRAYGYTF
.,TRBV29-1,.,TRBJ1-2,TGCAGCGTTCCACAGGGTTCTGCTATCAACTATGGCTACACCTTC,CSVPQGSAINYGYTF
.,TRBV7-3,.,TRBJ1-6,TGTGCCAGCAGCCAGGATACAGGAATGAATTCACCCCTCCACTTT,CASSQDTGMNSPLHF
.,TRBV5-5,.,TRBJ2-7,TGTGCCAGCGCTGCCTCCCCGCAGACTCTCTACGAGCAGTACTTC,CASAASPQTLYEQYF
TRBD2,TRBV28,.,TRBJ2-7,TGTGCCAGCAGTTTGCCTAGCGGCTACGAGCAGTACTTC,CASSLPSGYEQYF
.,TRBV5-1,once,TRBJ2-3,TGCGCCAGCATGGTGGAGAGCGGCCGCACAGATACGCAGTATTTT,CASMVESGRTDTQYF
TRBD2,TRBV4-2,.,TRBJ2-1,TGTGCCAGCAGCCAACAACTAGCGGGGGTTTACAATGAGCAGTTCTTC,CASSQQLAGVYNEQFF
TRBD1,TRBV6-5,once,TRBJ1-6,TGTGCCAGCAGTCCCGGGACAGGGGGTTCTTCACCCCTCCACTTT,CASSPGTGGSSPLHF
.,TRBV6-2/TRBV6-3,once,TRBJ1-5,TGTGCCAGCAGTTACTCTGTCGGTAGACGCGGGGGGACCAATCAGCCCCAGCATTTT,CASSYSVGRRGGTNQPQHF
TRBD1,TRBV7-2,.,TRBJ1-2,TGTGCCAGCAGCGAAACAGGGGCAGGCTATGGCTACACCTTC,CASSETGAGYGYTF
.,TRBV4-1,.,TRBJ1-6,TGCGCCAGCAGCCCAAGGGGGGGGGACATTCTCACTTATAATTCACCCCTCCACTTT,CASSPRGGDILTYNSPLHF